This TCR beta chain came from a study of identifying expanded T cells in peripheral blood. The CDR3 totals 14 residues. Germline CDR1 reads SGHTA; CDR2 reads FQGTGA. V shed 2 bases and J shed 6 bases, with 12 bases lying between them. Collection occurred without any documented infections or immune events in donors. Study-wide points: Over two and four weeks, about 15 and 19 clones changed, versus more than 1 between replicates. Variance in clone template counts between approximately two-week samples significantly increased with total template count across all healthy donors.

Data came from immunoSEQ multiplex PCR; TCRdb stores just in-frame clones and leaves some out. The table has some 95,000 clones, approximately 86% seen once; the top ten hold roughly 5.9%. With regard to this clone: The antigen is undetermined.

Sequencing was carried out using blood. The rearrangement uses TRBV7-3 and TRBJ2-3; D may be TRBD2 (5 bases). This sequence was found in a person aged 18 to 70 in good health. The CDR3 loop reads CASSLGLGEDTQYF. The CDR3 DNA reads as TGTGCCAGCAGCTTAGGGCTCGGGGAGGATACGCAGTATTTT.